The 19 T cell receptor beta chains below all came from one sample that was sequenced in a study of shared clonotypes between healthy human individuals. Measured with immunoSEQ multiplex PCR; TCRdb has only the in-frame clones, and not every one. This table has around 620,000 clones, around 95% appearing once. Naive CD8 cells, CD45RO-negative and positively selected for CCR7, excluded terminally differentiated effector memory CD45RA+ cells. The sample comprised naive CD8+ T cells sorted from blood. Receptor source: a woman aged 25 to 39 in good health.

This chain connects TRBV19 to TRBJ2-7, with 7 bases that match TRBD2. V dropped 1 base and J dropped 4; count of bases not matched to a gene: 7. Per germline, CDR1 LNHDA and CDR2 SQIVND (reference sequence). This CDR3 has 15 amino acids. The CDR3 nucleotides read TGTGCCAGTAGTATAGGGGGCCTAGCGGAATACGAGCAGTACTTC. It translates to CASSIGGLAEYEQYF.

This sequence joins TRBV27 and TRBJ2-3, with 11 bases that match TRBD2. Germline trimming cut 5 bases from V and 5 bases from J; bases unmatched to any gene: 9. The CDR3 extends over 16 amino acids. From germline, CDR1 is MNHEY and CDR2 SMNVEV (reference sequence). CDR3 amino acids: CASSLLAGGERDTQYF. The CDR3 bases are TGTGCCAGCAGTCTCCTAGCGGGAGGCGAAAGAGATACGCAGTATTTT.

The chain couples TRBV27 to TRBJ1-2, with D perhaps matching TRBD1 (5 bases). Looked up from germline, CDR1 is MNHEY and CDR2 is SMNVEV (reference sequence). The CDR3 totals 15 residues. Trimming removed 0 bases at V and 4 bases at J, with 12 bases between. The CDR3 DNA follows: TGTGCCAGCAGTTTATCGGGGGGTATTAGCTATGGCTACACCTTC. Translated: CASSLSGGISYGYTF.

This chain uses TRBV5-8 with TRBJ2-7; no clear D. Trimming removed 4 bases at V and 0 bases at J, with 5 bases between. CDR1 is SGHTS, CDR2 YDEGEE, per germline. The CDR3 consists of 12 residues. The CDR3 here is CASSAVSYEQYF. CDR3 bases: TGTGCCAGCAGCGCAGTCTCCTACGAGCAGTACTTC.

This chain links TRBV28 with TRBJ1-1; D gene ambiguous. The CDR3 runs to 16 residues. Germline V gene lookup returns CDR1 MDHEN and CDR2 SYDVKM. V shed 6 bases and J shed 3 bases, with 20 bases lying between them. CDR3 bases: TGTGCCAGCAGAACCGCCCGGCAGGAGAGGGACACTGAAGCTTTCTTT. Protein product: CASRTARQERDTEAFF.

The chain has TRBV28 and TRBJ1-1, with 11 nucleotides matching TRBD1. CDR3 size: 13 residues. CDR1 is MDHEN and CDR2 is SYDVKM in the germline V gene. The V segment lost 6 bases and the J segment 4 bases; nucleotides outside the gene matches: 1. DNA of the CDR3: TGTGCCAGCAGAGGGACAGGGGGCACTGAAGCTTTCTTT. Protein: CASRGTGGTEAFF.

The chain couples TRBV2 to TRBJ2-7, with 7 bases aligning to TRBD1. This CDR3 is 13 amino acids long. Per the germline V gene, CDR1 is SNHLY and CDR2 is FYNNEI. V shed 11 bases, J shed 3 bases, and the junction held 10 bases outside the gene matches. The CDR3, as DNA: TGTGCCTCAGACAGGGTAAATTACTACGAGCAGTACTTC. Translation: CASDRVNYYEQYF.

This clone has more than one count but fewer than ten. The chain recombines TRBV28 with TRBJ2-7; 8 bases fit TRBD2. The CDR3 covers 16 residues. Looked up from germline, CDR1 is MDHEN and CDR2 is SYDVKM. The junction had 11 bases not matched to a gene; V was cut back by 2 bases and J by 5 bases. The CDR3 DNA reads TGTGCCAGCAGTTTAAAGGGACTAGTAGGGCGGGACGAGCAGTACTTC. Protein: CASSLKGLVGRDEQYF.

This clone was observed a single time. The chain recombines TRBV29-1 with TRBJ2-1, with 9 nucleotides matching TRBD2. The CDR3 consists of 11 residues. The V gene's germline CDR1 is SQVTM and CDR2 ANQGSEA. J lost 9 bases, V lost 7 bases, and 4 bases had no gene match. The CDR3 coding sequence is TGCAGCGCTACGACTAGCGGTGAGCAGTTCTTC. Amino acids: CSATTSGEQFF.

This chain links TRBV5-1 with TRBJ2-5; TRBD2 matches 10 bases. This CDR3 region has 15 residues. The V gene end was trimmed by 3 bases and the J gene end by 5 bases; junction bases not matched to a gene: 7. Germline CDR1 reads SGHRS; CDR2 reads YFSETQ. This CDR3 is CASSSQREGGETQYF. CDR3 DNA sequence: TGCGCCAGCAGCTCCCAGCGGGAGGGTGGTGAGACCCAGTACTTC.

The V call is TRBV6-6, the J call TRBJ2-7; 8 bases align to TRBD1. Germline lookup yields CDR1 MNHNY and CDR2 SVGAGI (reference sequence). With 1 base clipped from V and 6 bases from J, the junction kept 2 bases outside the gene matches. CDR3 length equals 13 residues. The CDR3 nucleotides read TGTGCCAGCAGTTACTTGACAGGGGTCGAGCAGTACTTC. Translation gives CASSYLTGVEQYF.

V and J are TRBV27 and TRBJ2-7, with TRBD2 matching 7 bases. The V gene end was trimmed by 8 bases and the J gene end by 3 bases; junction bases not matched to a gene: 7. The length of the CDR3 is 13 residues. Germline CDR1 reads MNHEY; CDR2 reads SMNVEV (reference sequence). The CDR3 spells CASGLAARYEQYF. The CDR3 DNA reads as TGTGCCAGCGGGCTAGCGGCCCGCTACGAGCAGTACTTC.

The chain links TRBV4-1 to TRBJ2-1; 14 nucleotides align to TRBD2. J gave up 10 bases and V 3 bases, and 5 bases lay outside the gene matches. The CDR3 length is 15 residues. CDR1 and CDR2 (germline): MGHRA, YSYEKL. CDR3 residues: CASSHLGLAGDEQFF. CDR3 bases: TGCGCCAGCAGCCACCTGGGACTAGCGGGAGACGAGCAGTTCTTC.

The rearrangement links TRBV27 to TRBJ1-2; a possible D gene is TRBD1 (6 bases). Per germline, CDR1 MNHEY and CDR2 SMNVEV (reference sequence). The CDR3 contains 13 residues. The V and J ends lost 6 bases and 4 bases respectively, with 12 bases between them. This CDR3 reads CASSHGQSYGYTF. CDR3 DNA: TGTGCCAGCAGCCACGGACAGAGCTATGGCTACACCTTC.

The chain uses TRBV7-6 and TRBJ2-1, with D perhaps being TRBD1 or TRBD2 (5 bases each). The V gene lost 1 base and the J gene lost 11 bases, with 9 bases spanning the gap. Germline CDR1 SGHVS, CDR2 FNYEAQ. The CDR3 covers 12 residues. CDR3 DNA: TGTGCCAGCAGCTTAGGAGGGGAAAAGCAGTTCTTC. It specifies CASSLGGEKQFF.

The gene calls are TRBV19 and TRBJ2-3; D perhaps matches TRBD2 (6 bases). V was shortened by 6 bases and J by 4 bases, with 14 bases between the two germline ends. The CDR3 extends over 14 amino acids. CDR1 and CDR2 from the germline V gene are LNHDA and SQIVND (reference sequence). The CDR3 is CASRPSGFSDTQYF. The DNA of the CDR3 is TGTGCCAGTAGGCCAAGCGGGTTCTCAGATACGCAGTATTTT.

This chain uses TRBV30 with TRBJ2-6; D unresolved. The ends were cut back, 0 bases at V and 1 base at J, with 7 bases in the middle. The CDR3 sequence is 15 residues long. Germline CDR1 is GTSNPN and CDR2 is SVGIG (reference sequence). The CDR3 loop reads CAWSVGPSGANVLTF. CDR3 bases: TGTGCCTGGAGTGTAGGGCCGTCTGGGGCCAACGTCCTGACTTTC.

The chain carries TRBV28 and TRBJ1-5, with D possibly TRBD1 on 5 matching bases. V was clipped by 5 bases and J by 0 bases, with 17 bases between them. CDR1 and CDR2 (germline): MDHEN, SYDVKM. The CDR3 extends over 17 amino acids. The CDR3 protein is CASSGGSGPYSNQPQHF. In nucleotides, the CDR3 is TGTGCCAGCAGTGGGGGGAGTGGACCTTATAGCAATCAGCCCCAGCATTTT.

The rearrangement uses TRBV30 and TRBJ2-7; TRBD2 might be the D (5 bases). CDR3 length: 14 residues. The V end was cut by 4 bases, the J end by 3 bases, with 16 bases between. Germline-derived CDR1 and CDR2 are GTSNPN and SVGIG (reference sequence). CDR3 protein: CAWTVRGPFYEQYF. DNA for the CDR3: TGTGCCTGGACGGTCAGAGGGCCTTTCTACGAGCAGTACTTC.